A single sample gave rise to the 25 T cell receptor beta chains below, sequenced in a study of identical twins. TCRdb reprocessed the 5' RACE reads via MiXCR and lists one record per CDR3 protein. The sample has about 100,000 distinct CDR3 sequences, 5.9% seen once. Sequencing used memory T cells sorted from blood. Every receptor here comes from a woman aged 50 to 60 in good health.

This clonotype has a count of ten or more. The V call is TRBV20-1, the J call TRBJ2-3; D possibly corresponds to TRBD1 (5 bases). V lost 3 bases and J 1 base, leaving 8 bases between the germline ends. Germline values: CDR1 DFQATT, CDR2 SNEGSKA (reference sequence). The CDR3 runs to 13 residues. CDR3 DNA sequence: TGCAGTGCTAGTGGGGCACGCACAGATACGCAGTATTTT. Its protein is CSASGARTDTQYF.

The CDR3 nucleotides read TGCAGTGCTAGAGCTGGGGGGGAGACCCAGTACTTC. It codes for CSARAGGETQYF. The rearrangement uses TRBV20-1 and TRBJ2-5; the D gene is possibly TRBD2 (6 bases). Trimming cost V 1 base and J 5 bases, with 8 bases left between them. The CDR3 consists of 12 residues. Germline CDR1 and CDR2: DFQATT and SNEGSKA (reference sequence).

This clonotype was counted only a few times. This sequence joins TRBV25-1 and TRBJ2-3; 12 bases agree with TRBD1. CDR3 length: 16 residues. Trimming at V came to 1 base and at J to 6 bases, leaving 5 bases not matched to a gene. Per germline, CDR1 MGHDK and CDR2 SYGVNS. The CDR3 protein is CASSELGQGARDTQYF. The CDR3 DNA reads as TGTGCCAGCAGTGAATTGGGACAGGGGGCGCGGGATACGCAGTATTTT.

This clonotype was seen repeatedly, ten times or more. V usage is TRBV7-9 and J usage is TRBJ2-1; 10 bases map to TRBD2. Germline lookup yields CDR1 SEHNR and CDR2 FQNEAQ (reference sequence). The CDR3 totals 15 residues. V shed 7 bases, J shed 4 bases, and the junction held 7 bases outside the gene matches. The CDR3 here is CASMRTSGKYNEQFF. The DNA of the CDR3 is TGTGCCAGCATGAGGACTAGCGGAAAATACAATGAGCAGTTCTTC. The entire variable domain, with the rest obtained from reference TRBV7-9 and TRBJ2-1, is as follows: DTGVSQNPRHKITKRGQNVTFRCDPISEHNRLYWYRQTLGQGPEFLTYFQNEAQLEKSRLLSDRFSAERPKGSFSTLEIQRTEQGDSAMYLCASMRTSGKYNEQFFGPGTRLTVL.

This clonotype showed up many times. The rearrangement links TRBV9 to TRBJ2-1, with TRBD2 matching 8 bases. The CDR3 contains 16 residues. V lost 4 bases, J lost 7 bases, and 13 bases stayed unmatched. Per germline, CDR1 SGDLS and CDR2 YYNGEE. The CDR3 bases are TGTGCCAGCAGCCCCTTCTTCGGGAGGGCCATAAATGAGCAGTTCTTC. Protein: CASSPFFGRAINEQFF.

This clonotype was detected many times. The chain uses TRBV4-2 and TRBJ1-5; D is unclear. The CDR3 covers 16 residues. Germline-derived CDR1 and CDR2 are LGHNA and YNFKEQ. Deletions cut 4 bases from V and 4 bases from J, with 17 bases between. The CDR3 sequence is CASSLLGGSGNQPQHF. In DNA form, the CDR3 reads TGTGCCAGCAGCCTCCTCGGAGGATCGGGTAATCAGCCCCAGCATTTT.

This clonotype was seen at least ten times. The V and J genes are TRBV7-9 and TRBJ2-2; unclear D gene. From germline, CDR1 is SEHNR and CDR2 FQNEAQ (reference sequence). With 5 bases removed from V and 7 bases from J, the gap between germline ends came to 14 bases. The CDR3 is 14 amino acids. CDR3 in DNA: TGTGCCAGCAGCCGCATCGGCGTAAGCGGGGAGCTGTTTTTT. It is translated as CASSRIGVSGELFF. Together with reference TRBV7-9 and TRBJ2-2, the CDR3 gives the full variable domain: DTGVSQNPRHKITKRGQNVTFRCDPISEHNRLYWYRQTLGQGPEFLTYFQNEAQLEKSRLLSDRFSAERPKGSFSTLEIQRTEQGDSAMYLCASSRIGVSGELFFGEGSRLTVL.

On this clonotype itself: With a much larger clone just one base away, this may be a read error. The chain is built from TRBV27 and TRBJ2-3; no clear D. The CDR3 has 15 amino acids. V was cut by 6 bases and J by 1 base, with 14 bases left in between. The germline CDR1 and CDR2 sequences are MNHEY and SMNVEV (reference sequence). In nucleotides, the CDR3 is TGTGCCAGCAGACTATCGAGGTTTCGCACAGATACGCAGTATTTT. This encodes CASRLSRFRTDTQYF.

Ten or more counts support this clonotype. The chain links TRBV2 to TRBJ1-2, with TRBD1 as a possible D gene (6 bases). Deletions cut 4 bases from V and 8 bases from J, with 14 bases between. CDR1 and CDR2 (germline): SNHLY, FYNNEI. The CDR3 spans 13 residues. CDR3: CASSGGQLRGYTF. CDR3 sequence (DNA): TGTGCCAGCAGTGGGGGGCAGTTGAGAGGCTACACCTTC. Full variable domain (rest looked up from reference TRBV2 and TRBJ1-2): EPEVTQTPSHQVTQMGQEVILRCVPISNHLYFYWYRQILGQKVEFLVSFYNNEISEKSEIFDDQFSVERPDGSNFTLKIRSTKLEDSAMYFCASSGGQLRGYTFGSGTRLTVV.

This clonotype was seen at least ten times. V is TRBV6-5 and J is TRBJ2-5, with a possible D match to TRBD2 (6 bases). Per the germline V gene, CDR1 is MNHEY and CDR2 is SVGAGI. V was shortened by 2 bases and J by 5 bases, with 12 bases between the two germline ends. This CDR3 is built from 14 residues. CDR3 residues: CASSYGGNTETQYF. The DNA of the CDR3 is TGTGCCAGCAGTTACGGGGGGAATACGGAGACCCAGTACTTC.

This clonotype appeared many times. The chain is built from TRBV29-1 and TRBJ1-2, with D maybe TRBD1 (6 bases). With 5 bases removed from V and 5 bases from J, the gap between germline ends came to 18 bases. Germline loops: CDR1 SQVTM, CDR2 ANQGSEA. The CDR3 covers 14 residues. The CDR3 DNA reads TGCAGCGTTTTCTTGAGGGGGGGCCAATATGGCTACACCTTC. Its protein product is CSVFLRGGQYGYTF.

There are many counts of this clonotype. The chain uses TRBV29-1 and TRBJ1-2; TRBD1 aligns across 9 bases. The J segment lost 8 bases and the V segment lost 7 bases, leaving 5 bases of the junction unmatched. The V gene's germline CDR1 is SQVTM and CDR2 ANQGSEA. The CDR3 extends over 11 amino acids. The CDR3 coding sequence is TGCAGCGCACAGGGGGCGGAAGGCTACACCTTC. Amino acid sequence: CSAQGAEGYTF.

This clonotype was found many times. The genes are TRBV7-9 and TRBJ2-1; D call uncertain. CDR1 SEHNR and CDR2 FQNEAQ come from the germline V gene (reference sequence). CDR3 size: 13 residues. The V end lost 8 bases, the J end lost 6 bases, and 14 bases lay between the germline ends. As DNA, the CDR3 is TGTGCCAGCCTGTGGAGCTTAGCCAATGAGCAGTTCTTC. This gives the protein CASLWSLANEQFF.

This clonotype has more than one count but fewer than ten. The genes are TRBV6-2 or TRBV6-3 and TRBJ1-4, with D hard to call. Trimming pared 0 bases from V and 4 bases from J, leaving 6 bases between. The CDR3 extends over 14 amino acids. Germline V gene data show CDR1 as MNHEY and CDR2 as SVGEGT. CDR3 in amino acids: CASSYSEINEKLFF. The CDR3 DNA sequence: TGTGCCAGCAGTTACTCGGAGATTAATGAAAAACTGTTTTTT.

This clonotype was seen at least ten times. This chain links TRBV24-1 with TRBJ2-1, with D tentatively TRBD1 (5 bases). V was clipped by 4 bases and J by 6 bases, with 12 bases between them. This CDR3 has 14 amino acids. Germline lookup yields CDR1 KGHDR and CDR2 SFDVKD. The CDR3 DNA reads TGTGCCACCAGTGAGGCAGGGTTACGCAATGAGCAGTTCTTC. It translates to CATSEAGLRNEQFF.

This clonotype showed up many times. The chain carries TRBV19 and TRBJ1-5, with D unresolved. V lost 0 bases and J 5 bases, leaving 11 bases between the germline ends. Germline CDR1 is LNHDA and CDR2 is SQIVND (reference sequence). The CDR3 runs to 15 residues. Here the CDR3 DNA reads TGTGCCAGTAGTATAGATCGGAGAAAAGATCAGCCCCAGCATTTT. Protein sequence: CASSIDRRKDQPQHF. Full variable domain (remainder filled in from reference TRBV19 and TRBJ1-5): DGGITQSPKYLFRKEGQNVTLSCEQNLNHDAMYWYRQDPGQGLRLIYYSQIVNDFQKGDIAEGYSVSREKKESFPLTVTSAQKNPTAFYLCASSIDRRKDQPQHFGDGTRLSIL.

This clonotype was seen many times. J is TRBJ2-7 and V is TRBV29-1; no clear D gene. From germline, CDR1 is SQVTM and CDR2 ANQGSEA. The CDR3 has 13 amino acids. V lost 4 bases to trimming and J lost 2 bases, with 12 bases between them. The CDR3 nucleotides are TGCAGCGTTGTTGATACTTACCCCTACGAGCAGTACTTC. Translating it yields CSVVDTYPYEQYF.

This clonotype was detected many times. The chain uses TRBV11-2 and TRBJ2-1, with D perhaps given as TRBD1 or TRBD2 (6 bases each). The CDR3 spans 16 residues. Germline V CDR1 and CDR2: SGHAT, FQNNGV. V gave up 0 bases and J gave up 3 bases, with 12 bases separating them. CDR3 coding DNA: TGTGCCAGCAGCTTAGATGGGGGGCTCTACTACAATGAGCAGTTCTTC. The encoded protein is CASSLDGGLYYNEQFF.

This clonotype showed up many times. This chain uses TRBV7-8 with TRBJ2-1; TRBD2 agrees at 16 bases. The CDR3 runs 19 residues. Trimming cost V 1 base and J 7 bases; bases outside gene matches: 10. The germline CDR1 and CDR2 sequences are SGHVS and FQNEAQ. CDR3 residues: CASSLGPRGLAGGSNEQFF. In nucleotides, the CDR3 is TGTGCCAGCAGCTTAGGTCCTAGGGGACTAGCGGGAGGGTCGAATGAGCAGTTCTTC.

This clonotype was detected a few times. The DNA for the CDR3 is TGTGCCAGCAGTCGAACAGGCGTGCAGCAGCCCCAGCATTTT. Translating it yields CASSRTGVQQPQHF. The chain is built from TRBV6-2 or TRBV6-3 and TRBJ1-5; TRBD1 is a possible D gene (5 bases). Germline loops: CDR1 MNHEY, CDR2 SVGEGT. V lost 5 bases to trimming and J lost 7 bases, with 15 bases between them. This CDR3 contains 14 residues.

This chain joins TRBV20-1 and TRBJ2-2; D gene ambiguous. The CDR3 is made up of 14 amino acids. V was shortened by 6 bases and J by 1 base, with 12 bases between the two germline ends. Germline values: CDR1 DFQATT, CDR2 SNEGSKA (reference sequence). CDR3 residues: CSARGRLNTGELFF. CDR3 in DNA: TGCAGTGCCCGCGGTAGATTGAACACCGGGGAGCTGTTTTTT.

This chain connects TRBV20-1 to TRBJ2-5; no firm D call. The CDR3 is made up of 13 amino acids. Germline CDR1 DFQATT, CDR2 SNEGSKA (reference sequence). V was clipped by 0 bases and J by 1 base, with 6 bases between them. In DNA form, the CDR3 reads TGCAGTGCTAGAGACAGTTTCCAAGAGACCCAGTACTTC. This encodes CSARDSFQETQYF.

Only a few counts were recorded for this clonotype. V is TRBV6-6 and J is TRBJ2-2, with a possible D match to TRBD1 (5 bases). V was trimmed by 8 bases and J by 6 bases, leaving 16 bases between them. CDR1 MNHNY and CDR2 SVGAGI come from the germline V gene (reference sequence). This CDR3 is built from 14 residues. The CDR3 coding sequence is TGTGCCAGCGGACCCCAGGGTATGGCCGGGGAGCTGTTTTTT. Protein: CASGPQGMAGELFF.

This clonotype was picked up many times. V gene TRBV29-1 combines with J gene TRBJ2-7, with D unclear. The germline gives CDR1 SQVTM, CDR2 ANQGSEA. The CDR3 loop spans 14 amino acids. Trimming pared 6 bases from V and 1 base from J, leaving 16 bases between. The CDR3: CSVDDRSVSYEQYF. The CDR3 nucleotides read TGCAGCGTCGACGATAGGAGCGTATCCTACGAGCAGTACTTC.

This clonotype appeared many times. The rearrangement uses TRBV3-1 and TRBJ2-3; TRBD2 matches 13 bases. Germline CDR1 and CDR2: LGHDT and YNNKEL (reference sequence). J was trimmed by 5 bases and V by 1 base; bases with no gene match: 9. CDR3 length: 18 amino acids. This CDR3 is CASSQGKKTSGRIDTQYF. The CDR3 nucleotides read TGTGCCAGCAGCCAAGGAAAAAAGACTAGCGGGAGGATAGATACGCAGTATTTT.